The rows below give T cell receptor beta chains drawn from one sample of a study of regulatory T cells in long-lasting Graves disease. From the multiplex PCR reads, TCRdb called clonotypes with MiXCR, one entry per CDR3 protein. The table lists roughly 350,000 distinct CDR3 sequences, around 15% of them singletons, with 20% in the top ten. Another study also made use of these data, one on T cells in Graves' hyperthyroidism and ophthalmopathy.

Sequenced material: peripheral blood mononuclear cells (PBMCs), taken at new diagnosis, from a patient treated with antithyroid drugs. These receptors were collected from a young woman with Graves disease. Both conserved end residues are part of each CDR3. The D gene is left open where the match is weak. The size field is filled for only some rows; it gives once, few, many or a size class.

CDR3nt: TGTGCCAGCAGCCAAGTAGGGGGTCCGGTTCAGACTGAAGCTTTCTTT
CDR3aa: CASSQVGGPVQTEAFF
d_gene: NA
v_gene: TRBV14
j_gene: TRBJ1-1
abundance: many

CDR3nt: TGTGCCAGTAGCAGGACAGGGGAGGCTCAGCCCCAGCATTTT
CDR3aa: CASSRTGEAQPQHF
d_gene: TRBD1
v_gene: TRBV19
j_gene: TRBJ1-5
abundance: NA

CDR3nt: TGTGCCACCAGCTCGCGGACCTCCTACAATGAGCAGTTCTTC
CDR3aa: CATSSRTSYNEQFF
d_gene: NA
v_gene: TRBV15
j_gene: TRBJ2-1
abundance: many

CDR3nt: TGTGCCAGCAGTTTAATAGGGGAAGGAGAGACCCAGTACTTC
CDR3aa: CASSLIGEGETQYF
d_gene: NA
v_gene: TRBV28
j_gene: TRBJ2-5
abundance: many

CDR3nt: TGTGCCAGCAGCGTAGGTGGTAGAGCGGATACGCAGTATTTT
CDR3aa: CASSVGGRADTQYF
d_gene: NA
v_gene: TRBV9
j_gene: TRBJ2-3
abundance: NA

CDR3nt: TGTGCCAGCAGCCAAATCCCGACCATCACAGATACGCAGTATTTT
CDR3aa: CASSQIPTITDTQYF
d_gene: NA
v_gene: TRBV3-1
j_gene: TRBJ2-3
abundance: many

CDR3nt: TGTGCCAGCAGTTACAGGGGGCTAGGTGAAAAACTGTTTTTT
CDR3aa: CASSYRGLGEKLFF
d_gene: TRBD1
v_gene: TRBV6-2/TRBV6-3
j_gene: TRBJ1-4
abundance: few

CDR3nt: TGTGCCAGCAGCCCCCAATCGCCCCCCGCTATGGGAGGCTACACCTTC
CDR3aa: CASSPQSPPAMGGYTF
d_gene: NA
v_gene: TRBV3-1
j_gene: TRBJ1-2
abundance: NA

CDR3nt: TGTGCCAGCAGCTTAGAGTCTGGGACAGGCACCTACGAGCAGTACTTC
CDR3aa: CASSLESGTGTYEQYF
d_gene: TRBD1
v_gene: TRBV7-8
j_gene: TRBJ2-7
abundance: many

CDR3nt: TGCAGTGCTCCGGGGCCCAGGGGGCGCGGCACCGGGGAGCTGTTTTTT
CDR3aa: CSAPGPRGRGTGELFF
d_gene: TRBD1
v_gene: TRBV20-1
j_gene: TRBJ2-2
abundance: NA

CDR3nt: TGTGCCAGCAGTGCCGGGTTGGGGAACACTGAAGCTTTCTTT
CDR3aa: CASSAGLGNTEAFF
d_gene: NA
v_gene: TRBV27
j_gene: TRBJ1-1
abundance: many

CDR3nt: TGTGCCAGCAGTTCACACCTGGAGCCGGACGGGGAGAATGAAAAACTGTTTTTT
CDR3aa: CASSSHLEPDGENEKLFF
d_gene: NA
v_gene: TRBV27
j_gene: TRBJ1-4
abundance: many

CDR3nt: TGTGCCAGCAGCTTAAGGTTTGGGCGGCGGGAGAGGGGTTATAATGAGCAGTTCTTC
CDR3aa: CASSLRFGRRERGYNEQFF
d_gene: TRBD2
v_gene: TRBV7-8
j_gene: TRBJ2-1
abundance: many

CDR3nt: TGTGCCAGCAGTACAGCAGGGTTCCACGAGCAGTACTTC
CDR3aa: CASSTAGFHEQYF
d_gene: NA
v_gene: TRBV7-2
j_gene: TRBJ2-7
abundance: many

CDR3nt: TGTGCCAGCAGCTGGACAGAGCAGAACACTGAAGCTTTCTTT
CDR3aa: CASSWTEQNTEAFF
d_gene: NA
v_gene: TRBV28
j_gene: TRBJ1-1
abundance: many

CDR3nt: TGTGCCAGCAGCATAGATCCCTACGAGCAGTACTTC
CDR3aa: CASSIDPYEQYF
d_gene: NA
v_gene: TRBV7-9
j_gene: TRBJ2-7
abundance: many

CDR3nt: TGTGCCAGCAGTTTGCCTGCTTGGACCGGGGAGCTGTTTTTT
CDR3aa: CASSLPAWTGELFF
d_gene: NA
v_gene: TRBV28
j_gene: TRBJ2-2
abundance: few

CDR3nt: TGCAGTGCTAGGAGCCTTGGCTCCTACGAGCAGTACTTC
CDR3aa: CSARSLGSYEQYF
d_gene: NA
v_gene: TRBV20-1
j_gene: TRBJ2-7
abundance: NA

CDR3nt: TGTGCCATTCGACTAGCGGGAGGTTACAATGAGCAGTTCTTC
CDR3aa: CAIRLAGGYNEQFF
d_gene: TRBD2
v_gene: TRBV12-3/TRBV12-4
j_gene: TRBJ2-1
abundance: many

CDR3nt: TGTGCCATCAGTGACGGGGAGCAGTACTTC
CDR3aa: CAISDGEQYF
d_gene: NA
v_gene: TRBV10-3
j_gene: TRBJ2-7
abundance: NA

CDR3nt: TGTGCCAGCAGTCTAAACAGGGGGTTATATAATTCACCCCTCCACTTT
CDR3aa: CASSLNRGLYNSPLHF
d_gene: TRBD1
v_gene: TRBV27
j_gene: TRBJ1-6
abundance: few

CDR3nt: TGTGCCAGCAGTCCCTATGGACAGGGCAGACAGCCCCAGCATTTT
CDR3aa: CASSPYGQGRQPQHF
d_gene: TRBD1
v_gene: TRBV28
j_gene: TRBJ1-5
abundance: many

CDR3nt: TGTGCCAGCAGCGTGGGGGGACTAGCGGGAGGAAACGAGCAGTTCTTC
CDR3aa: CASSVGGLAGGNEQFF
d_gene: TRBD2
v_gene: TRBV9
j_gene: TRBJ2-1
abundance: NA

CDR3nt: TGTGCCTGGAGCCCTCAAGGCCGTACCCCCAATCAGCCCCAGCATTTT
CDR3aa: CAWSPQGRTPNQPQHF
d_gene: NA
v_gene: TRBV30
j_gene: TRBJ1-5
abundance: few

CDR3nt: TGTGCCAGCAGCCAAGGGGAGGGGGTTGAAGCTTTCTTT
CDR3aa: CASSQGEGVEAFF
d_gene: NA
v_gene: TRBV3-1
j_gene: TRBJ1-1
abundance: many

CDR3nt: TGTGCCTGGAGTCGGGAGGAGTCGTCCGAGCAGTACTTC
CDR3aa: CAWSREESSEQYF
d_gene: TRBD2
v_gene: TRBV30
j_gene: TRBJ2-7
abundance: many

CDR3nt: TGTGCCAGCATTCTTATTACCTCTCGGGTCTCGGGGAGCTCCTACGAGCAGTACTTC
CDR3aa: CASILITSRVSGSSYEQYF
d_gene: NA
v_gene: TRBV7-3
j_gene: TRBJ2-7
abundance: many

CDR3nt: TGTGCCACCAGTGCCCCCCTCCGGGGCCTCGATGGCTACACCTTC
CDR3aa: CATSAPLRGLDGYTF
d_gene: NA
v_gene: TRBV24-1
j_gene: TRBJ1-2
abundance: few

CDR3nt: TGCAGGCCCGGGCAGGGTATAACTGAAGCTTTCTTT
CDR3aa: CRPGQGITEAFF
d_gene: NA
v_gene: TRBV20-1
j_gene: TRBJ1-1
abundance: many

CDR3nt: TGCGCCAGCAGCCCCCGGCAGGTTAACACCGGGGAGCTGTTTTTT
CDR3aa: CASSPRQVNTGELFF
d_gene: NA
v_gene: TRBV5-1
j_gene: TRBJ2-2
abundance: few

CDR3nt: TGTGCCAGCAGCCCCCCAAGCCCCAGAGTACAAGAGACCCAGTACTTC
CDR3aa: CASSPPSPRVQETQYF
d_gene: NA
v_gene: TRBV3-1
j_gene: TRBJ2-5
abundance: many

CDR3nt: TGTGCCAGCAGCTTAGTCCTCACTGAAGCTTTCTTT
CDR3aa: CASSLVLTEAFF
d_gene: NA
v_gene: TRBV11-2
j_gene: TRBJ1-1
abundance: many

CDR3nt: TGTGCCAGCAGCGTAGGTGTGGGGGGCCGACTAGCGGAACACGAGCAGTACTTC
CDR3aa: CASSVGVGGRLAEHEQYF
d_gene: TRBD2
v_gene: TRBV9
j_gene: TRBJ2-7
abundance: many

CDR3nt: TGTGCCAGTAGTATAACAGCCCGAAGGAGCACAGATACGCAGTATTTT
CDR3aa: CASSITARRSTDTQYF
d_gene: NA
v_gene: TRBV19
j_gene: TRBJ2-3
abundance: few

CDR3nt: TGCGCCAGCAGCTTCTCGGTCACCGGGGAGCTGTTTTTT
CDR3aa: CASSFSVTGELFF
d_gene: NA
v_gene: TRBV5-1
j_gene: TRBJ2-2
abundance: many

CDR3nt: TGCGCCAGCAGCTTGGAGATCGCCGGGGAGCTGTTTTTT
CDR3aa: CASSLEIAGELFF
d_gene: NA
v_gene: TRBV5-1
j_gene: TRBJ2-2
abundance: few

CDR3nt: TGCAGTGCTAGCCCTCTGCTTGGGACTAGCGGTCAAGAGACCCAGTACTTC
CDR3aa: CSASPLLGTSGQETQYF
d_gene: TRBD2
v_gene: TRBV20-1
j_gene: TRBJ2-5
abundance: NA

CDR3nt: TGCGCCAGCAAGGGAGGACTAGCACTTGACACAGATACGCAGTATTTT
CDR3aa: CASKGGLALDTDTQYF
d_gene: TRBD2
v_gene: TRBV10-2
j_gene: TRBJ2-3
abundance: many

CDR3nt: TGTGCCAGCAGTGGAACGACCGAAGGACAGGGCCCCTACGAGCAGTACTTC
CDR3aa: CASSGTTEGQGPYEQYF
d_gene: TRBD1
v_gene: TRBV6-1
j_gene: TRBJ2-7
abundance: many

CDR3nt: TGTGCCAGCAGCTACAGGAGAGAAGGGACTGAAGTTTTCTTT
CDR3aa: CASSYRREGTEVFF
d_gene: NA
v_gene: TRBV12-3/TRBV12-4
j_gene: TRBJ1-1
abundance: few

CDR3nt: TGTGCCAGCAGTTTGTCCGGGACTAGCCAAAGATACACAGATACGCAGTATTTT
CDR3aa: CASSLSGTSQRYTDTQYF
d_gene: TRBD2
v_gene: TRBV2
j_gene: TRBJ2-3
abundance: NA

CDR3nt: TGTGCCAGCAGTTTTTTGGCTAGCGCCCTATACCAAGAGACCCAGTACTTC
CDR3aa: CASSFLASALYQETQYF
d_gene: NA
v_gene: TRBV28
j_gene: TRBJ2-5
abundance: many

CDR3nt: TGTGCCAGCAACCAAGGCGAGCAAGAGACCCAGTACTTC
CDR3aa: CASNQGEQETQYF
d_gene: NA
v_gene: TRBV6-2/TRBV6-3
j_gene: TRBJ2-5
abundance: NA

CDR3nt: TGTGCCAGCAGTGAATTTACGTTGGCCAATGAGCAGTTCTTC
CDR3aa: CASSEFTLANEQFF
d_gene: NA
v_gene: TRBV25-1
j_gene: TRBJ2-1
abundance: NA

CDR3nt: TGTGCCAGTAGTATGGGTTCGGGGGGATCGGATACGCAGTATTTT
CDR3aa: CASSMGSGGSDTQYF
d_gene: TRBD2
v_gene: TRBV19
j_gene: TRBJ2-3
abundance: NA

CDR3nt: TGTGCCAGCGGCTATTTGCGCTGGTCCAACGTCCTGACTTTC
CDR3aa: CASGYLRWSNVLTF
d_gene: NA
v_gene: TRBV12-3/TRBV12-4
j_gene: TRBJ2-6
abundance: NA

CDR3nt: TGCAGCGTTAATAGGGACTATGGCTACACCTTC
CDR3aa: CSVNRDYGYTF
d_gene: NA
v_gene: TRBV29-1
j_gene: TRBJ1-2
abundance: many

CDR3nt: TGTGCCAGCAGTTGGGACAACTCCTACGAGCAGTACTTC
CDR3aa: CASSWDNSYEQYF
d_gene: NA
v_gene: TRBV6-5
j_gene: TRBJ2-7
abundance: few

CDR3nt: TGTGCCAGCAGTAAGGGGACCGGGACAGGGTTCAGAGAAAAACTGTTTTTT
CDR3aa: CASSKGTGTGFREKLFF
d_gene: TRBD1
v_gene: TRBV28
j_gene: TRBJ1-4
abundance: many

CDR3nt: TGTGCCAGCAGCTTCCAGGGTGTTACGACTGAAGCTTTCTTT
CDR3aa: CASSFQGVTTEAFF
d_gene: NA
v_gene: TRBV7-9
j_gene: TRBJ1-1
abundance: few

CDR3nt: TGCAGCGTTGAGGGTTTGTTAGCCGGGGAGCTGTTTTTT
CDR3aa: CSVEGLLAGELFF
d_gene: NA
v_gene: TRBV29-1
j_gene: TRBJ2-2
abundance: few

CDR3nt: TGTGCCAGCTCACCCTTAGACGGGTACTATGGCTACACCTTC
CDR3aa: CASSPLDGYYGYTF
d_gene: NA
v_gene: TRBV18
j_gene: TRBJ1-2
abundance: many

CDR3nt: TGTGCCAGCAGCTTACGCGGCCAAAGCACAGATACGCAGTATTTT
CDR3aa: CASSLRGQSTDTQYF
d_gene: NA
v_gene: TRBV11-2
j_gene: TRBJ2-3
abundance: many

CDR3nt: TGTGCCAGCCAGTATAGAGGAGCGGGAGAGCAGTTCTTC
CDR3aa: CASQYRGAGEQFF
d_gene: TRBD2
v_gene: TRBV2
j_gene: TRBJ2-1
abundance: many

CDR3nt: TGCAGTGCTTCCAACCCAGGCCCAGATACGCAGTATTTT
CDR3aa: CSASNPGPDTQYF
d_gene: NA
v_gene: TRBV20-1
j_gene: TRBJ2-3
abundance: few

CDR3nt: TGTGCCAGCAGCGTAGCGGTAGGGACTAGCGTCCAAGAGACCCAGTACTTC
CDR3aa: CASSVAVGTSVQETQYF
d_gene: TRBD2
v_gene: TRBV9
j_gene: TRBJ2-5
abundance: NA

CDR3nt: TGTGCCAGCAGTTTGTCCGGGACAGGTGGAGGGGAGCAGTACTTC
CDR3aa: CASSLSGTGGGEQYF
d_gene: TRBD1
v_gene: TRBV2
j_gene: TRBJ2-7
abundance: NA

CDR3nt: TGCGCCAGCAGCACGACAGGGGGCGGCGAGCAGTACTTC
CDR3aa: CASSTTGGGEQYF
d_gene: TRBD1
v_gene: TRBV5-1
j_gene: TRBJ2-7
abundance: many

CDR3nt: TGTGCCAGCAGCCAGACCGGGACTAGCGGTAACAATGAGCAGTTCTTC
CDR3aa: CASSQTGTSGNNEQFF
d_gene: TRBD2
v_gene: TRBV6-1
j_gene: TRBJ2-1
abundance: few

CDR3nt: TGTGCCAGCAGAAAATTGGACAGGGCCCCCGGGGAGCTGTTTTTT
CDR3aa: CASRKLDRAPGELFF
d_gene: TRBD1
v_gene: TRBV6-2/TRBV6-3
j_gene: TRBJ2-2
abundance: few